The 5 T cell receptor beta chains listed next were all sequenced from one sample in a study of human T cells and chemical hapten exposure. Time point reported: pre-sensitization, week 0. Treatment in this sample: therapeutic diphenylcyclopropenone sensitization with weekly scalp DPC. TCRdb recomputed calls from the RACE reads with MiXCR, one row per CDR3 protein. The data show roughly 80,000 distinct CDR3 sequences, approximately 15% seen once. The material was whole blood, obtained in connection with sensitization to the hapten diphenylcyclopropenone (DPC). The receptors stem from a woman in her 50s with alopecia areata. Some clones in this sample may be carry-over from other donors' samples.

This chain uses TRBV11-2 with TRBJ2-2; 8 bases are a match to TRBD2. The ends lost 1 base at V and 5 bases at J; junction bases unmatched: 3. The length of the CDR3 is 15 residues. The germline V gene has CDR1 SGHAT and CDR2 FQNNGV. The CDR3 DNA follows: TGTGCCAGCAGCTTAGGGACTAGCCTAACCGGGGAGCTGTTTTTT. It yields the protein CASSLGTSLTGELFF.

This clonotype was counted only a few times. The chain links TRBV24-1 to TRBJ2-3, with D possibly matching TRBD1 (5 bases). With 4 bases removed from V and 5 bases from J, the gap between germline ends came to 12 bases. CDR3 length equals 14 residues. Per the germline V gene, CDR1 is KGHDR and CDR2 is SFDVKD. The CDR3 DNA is TGTGCCACCAGTGACTCAGGGAAAATAGATACGCAGTATTTT. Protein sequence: CATSDSGKIDTQYF.

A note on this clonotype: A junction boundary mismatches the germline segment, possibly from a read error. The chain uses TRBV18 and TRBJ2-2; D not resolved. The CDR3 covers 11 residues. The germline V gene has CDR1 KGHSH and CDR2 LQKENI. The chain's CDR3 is CASSNAGELFF. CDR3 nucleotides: TGTGCCAGCTCGAACGCCGGGGAGCTGTTTTTT.

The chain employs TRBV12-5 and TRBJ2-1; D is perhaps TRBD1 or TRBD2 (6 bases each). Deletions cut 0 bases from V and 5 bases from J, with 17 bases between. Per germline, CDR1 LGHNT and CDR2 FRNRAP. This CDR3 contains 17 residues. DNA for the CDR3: TGTGCTAGTGGTTTGGTATTGGGGGGACAAAAGGACAATGAGCAGTTCTTC. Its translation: CASGLVLGGQKDNEQFF.

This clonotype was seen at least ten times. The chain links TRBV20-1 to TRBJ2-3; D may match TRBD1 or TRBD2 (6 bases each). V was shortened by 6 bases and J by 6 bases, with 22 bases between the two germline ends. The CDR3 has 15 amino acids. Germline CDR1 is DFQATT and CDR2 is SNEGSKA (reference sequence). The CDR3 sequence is CSAVRQTGARDTQYF. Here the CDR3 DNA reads TGCAGTGCCGTCCGTCAGACGGGGGCGCGGGATACGCAGTATTTT.